This T cell receptor (beta chain) was profiled in a study of blood T cell repertoires in COVID-19. Study as a whole: Acute and convalescent COVID-19 specimens originated in the United States, Italy and Spain. T cells, B-cell-depleted T cells, or PBMCs provided the cDNA or gDNA that served as material.

Per the authors' pipeline: Amplification of reference gene primers was used by the study to estimate nucleated cell counts. Here immunoSEQ multiplex PCR was the method, and the copy in TCRdb shows in-frame clones only, minus some. Clone size and the V and J calls come from that table; the DNA yielded D and trimming. The profile shows hundreds of thousands of clones, approximately 86% of them singletons. The CDR3 extends over 18 amino acids. J was trimmed by 3 bases and V by 7 bases; bases with no gene match: 17. Germline CDR1 is LNHDA and CDR2 is SQIVND (reference sequence). The study assigned cohorts using participant-reported clinical history.

The specimen sequenced was PBMCs or T cells enriched from blood (not recorded which). The chain links TRBV19 to TRBJ2-2; 7 bases agree with TRBD2. The source of this sequence is a woman between 50 and 59 years old who had recovered from COVID-19. DNA for the CDR3: TGTGCCAGTACAAAGGGCCCTTTAGCGGGCCACGACACCGGGGAGCTGTTTTTT. Its translation is CASTKGPLAGHDTGELFF.